A selection of T cell receptor beta chains follows, all from one sample in a study of identical twins. TCRdb reprocessed the 5' RACE reads via MiXCR and lists one record per CDR3 protein. The sample lists around 680,000 distinct CDR3 sequences; 8.6% were seen once. These sequences were also reported in another study, on yellow fever vaccine responses in identical twins.

Sequences were obtained from PBMCs. These receptors were collected from a woman aged 18-35 years in good health. Each CDR3 is given with its conserved first and last residue.

j_call | v_call | cdr3_aa
TRBJ1-2 | TRBV12-3/TRBV12-4 | CASSPGQMLVNYGYTF
TRBJ1-4 | TRBV5-6 | CASSLNGQVNEKLFF
TRBJ2-2 | TRBV7-9 | CASRFQTRQNTGELFF
TRBJ1-1 | TRBV18 | CASSWGTGGDTEAFF
TRBJ1-2 | TRBV5-1 | CASSLEWEGGPNTF
TRBJ2-3 | TRBV6-5 | CASSYPPKQGRGTDTQYF
TRBJ2-1 | TRBV27 | CASSLGGSDNEQFF
TRBJ2-2 | TRBV4-3 | CASSQYGGNTGELFF
TRBJ2-7 | TRBV20-1 | CSALITYEQYF
TRBJ2-1 | TRBV3-1 | CASSSLARDRGHNEQFF
TRBJ2-1 | TRBV11-2 | CASSHTDRGKGQFF